Listed below are T cell receptor beta chains from one sample, sequenced in a study of T cells in Graves' hyperthyroidism and ophthalmopathy. Using its own MiXCR run on the multiplex PCR reads, TCRdb lists one record per CDR3 protein. The sample records around 690,000 distinct CDR3 sequences, less than 25% being singletons. What was sequenced was blood. Source of these receptors: a man between 25 and 39 years old with Graves' ophthalmopathy. CDR3s leave out the opening cysteine and the closing phenylalanine or tryptophan. For some rows the clone size is stated as once, few or many, or as a class when expanded; others skip it.

clone_size: many
v_call: TRBV28
j_call: TRBJ2-7
cdr3_aa: ASSIGYSYEQY

clone_size: -
v_call: TRBV7-9
j_call: TRBJ2-5
cdr3_aa: ASSLEDGGFGQIQY

clone_size: few
v_call: TRBV12-3/TRBV12-4
j_call: TRBJ1-6
cdr3_aa: ASSFAEPYNSPLH

clone_size: many
v_call: TRBV20-1
j_call: TRBJ2-5
cdr3_aa: SARDRSGRASETQY

clone_size: -
v_call: TRBV7-6
j_call: TRBJ1-1
cdr3_aa: ASSVRPGTGGTEAF

clone_size: -
v_call: TRBV6-1
j_call: TRBJ2-3
cdr3_aa: ASRTAGHTDTQY

clone_size: -
v_call: TRBV7-2
j_call: TRBJ2-1
cdr3_aa: ASSTVQGRGEQF

clone_size: -
v_call: TRBV20-1
j_call: TRBJ1-6
cdr3_aa: SAKRQGRIDNSPLH

clone_size: many
v_call: TRBV2
j_call: TRBJ2-1
cdr3_aa: ASSRMGSYNEQF

clone_size: -
v_call: TRBV6-1
j_call: TRBJ2-1
cdr3_aa: ASRRTSGNFNEQF

clone_size: few
v_call: TRBV30
j_call: TRBJ2-5
cdr3_aa: AWSVGREGTQY

clone_size: -
v_call: TRBV10-3
j_call: TRBJ1-1
cdr3_aa: AISGPGTGDTEAF

clone_size: -
v_call: TRBV7-8
j_call: TRBJ2-7
cdr3_aa: ASSSEPGQDYEQY